The present entry profiles one T cell receptor beta chain with its context. Only in-frame clones appear in the TCRdb table, and some are missing; sequencing was by immunoSEQ multiplex PCR. The sample records about 130,000 clones, 80% to 85% being singletons. The entry originates in a study of blood T cell repertoires in COVID-19. CDR1 is SGHAT, CDR2 FQNNGV, per germline. The V end lost 5 bases, the J end lost 1 base, and 13 bases lay between the germline ends. The CDR3 contains 15 residues. Specimen: peripheral blood. The chain is built from TRBV11-2 and TRBJ2-3; D perhaps matches TRBD2 (5 bases). This receptor was taken from a woman aged 45-65 years with acute or convalescent COVID-19. The CDR3 here is CASSPDLGGTDTQYF. The CDR3 region has the DNA TGTGCCAGCAGCCCGGATCTCGGGGGCACAGATACGCAGTATTTT.